What follows is one T cell receptor beta chain and its context. What it binds is unknown. A multiplex PCR was run with 60 Vbeta primers and 13 Jbeta primers. The table came from immunoSEQ multiplex PCR; TCRdb's copy has only in-frame clones and leaves some out. The table shows some 100,000 clones, with approximately 81% occurring only once. The data derive from a study of cytomegalovirus exposure and HLA in healthy donors. V was pared by 5 bases and J by 0 bases, with 14 bases between. Germline V gene data show CDR1 as LNHDA and CDR2 as SQIVND (reference sequence). CDR3 size: 16 residues. Findings and caveats of the study: A later analysis found TCR association rates differed by HLA locus, highest for DRB1 and lowest for HLA-C. The study reported that TCR beta sequences accurately predicted HLA-A and HLA-B alleles in most subjects. There were 164 TCR beta chains listed as cytomegalovirus-associated. Among TCR sequences, most were rare, though some public TCRs appeared in many donors.

Specimen: PBMCs. This receptor was taken from a female donor in good health and CMV-seropositive. The chain uses TRBV19 and TRBJ1-5, with D possibly matching TRBD1 (6 bases). The CDR3 DNA reads TGTGCCAGTAGTCCACGACAGGCAGTTAGCAATCAGCCCCAGCATTTT. It specifies CASSPRQAVSNQPQHF.